Presented here are 25 T cell receptor beta chains from one specimen sequenced in a study of post-analysis software for immune sequencing data (dated by TCRdb to the mid-2010s). The receptor library was made with PCR. For sequencing, an Illumina HiSeq 2500 was employed. Unique molecular identifiers were incorporated into TCR beta cDNA libraries to reduce PCR and sequencing biases. TCRdb itself trimmed the public reads at Q25 with fastp, ran MiXCR and retained productive beta chains. Records with the same CDR3 protein are collapsed into one entry carrying the most frequent genes and DNA. This sample holds roughly 430,000 distinct CDR3 sequences; more than 30% were observed only once. Of the sample, under 9% is held by the ten largest clones. The full study reports these points: Roughly 5 TRBV segments, including TRBV5-6, TRBV5-1 and TRBV20-1, were significantly more frequent in patients than controls.

These receptors are not linked to any known antigen. Sequencing was done on a sample of blood. These receptors originate from a girl aged 2 to 9 with multiple sclerosis.

This clonotype showed up just a few times. The chain's CDR3 is CSATGTSATYNEQFF. The CDR3 DNA reads TGCAGTGCGACCGGGACTAGTGCGACCTACAATGAGCAGTTCTTC. This chain links TRBV20-1 with TRBJ2-1, with 8 positions matching TRBD2. Germline assignment: CDR1 DFQATT and CDR2 SNEGSKA (reference sequence). The CDR3 has 15 amino acids. J was trimmed by 2 bases and V by 6 bases; bases with no gene match: 9.

This clonotype turned up a few times. A much larger clone differs from this one at a single base, so this may be a read error. The chain carries TRBV2 and TRBJ2-1, with 8 positions matching TRBD2. The CDR3 runs 14 residues. From germline, CDR1 is SNHLY and CDR2 FYNNEI. CDR3 bases: TGTGCCAGCAGGGAAGCTGGGACTAGTAATGAGCAGTTCTTC. Translation gives CASREAGTSNEQFF.

This clonotype was detected only a few times. The CDR3 bases are TGCAGCACCAACGGGGGGCCAGCGTACAATGAGCAGTTCTTC. This codes for CSTNGGPAYNEQFF. V usage is TRBV29-1 and J usage is TRBJ2-1, with D maybe TRBD2 (7 bases). Germline CDR1 SQVTM, CDR2 ANQGSEA. The CDR3 is made up of 14 amino acids. The ends were cut back, 8 bases at V and 4 bases at J, with 18 bases in the middle.

The rearrangement links TRBV7-2 to TRBJ2-3, with a tentative D call TRBD2 (5 bases). Germline V gene data show CDR1 as SGHTA and CDR2 as FQGNSA. The CDR3 is made up of 17 amino acids. Trimming removed 5 bases from V and 0 bases from J, with 18 bases in between. CDR3 amino acids: CASSLGSGYASTDTQYF. The CDR3 bases are TGTGCCAGCAGCCTGGGGAGCGGATATGCTAGCACAGATACGCAGTATTTT. Full variable domain (outside the CDR3, taken from reference TRBV7-2 and TRBJ2-3): GAGVSQSPSNKVTEKGKDVELRCDPISGHTALYWYRQSLGQGLEFLIYFQGNSAPDKSGLPSDRFSAERTGGSVSTLTIQRTQQEDSAVYLCASSLGSGYASTDTQYFGPGTRLTVL.

V is TRBV25-1 and J is TRBJ2-1; 15 nucleotides align to TRBD2. CDR1 is MGHDK and CDR2 is SYGVNS in the germline V gene. The J segment lost 2 bases and the V segment lost 3 bases, leaving 5 bases of the junction unmatched. The CDR3 length is 18 residues. CDR3 amino acids: CASSDYGLAGGTYNEQFF. DNA of the CDR3: TGTGCCAGCAGTGACTACGGACTAGCGGGGGGGACCTACAATGAGCAGTTCTTC.

This clonotype was seen a few times. CDR3 in DNA: TGTGCCAGCAGCACCTGGGACGTCTTATATGGCTACACCTTC. Amino acid sequence: CASSTWDVLYGYTF. This sequence joins TRBV7-9 and TRBJ1-2, with a possible D match to TRBD1 (5 bases). Trimming removed 5 bases from V and 5 bases from J, with 15 bases in between. The length of the CDR3 is 14 residues. Germline CDR1 reads SEHNR; CDR2 reads FQNEAQ (reference sequence).

The chain links TRBV10-3 to TRBJ2-6, with 7 nucleotides matching TRBD2. Trimming took 4 bases from V and 2 from J; bases not matched to a gene: 2. The V gene's germline CDR1 is ENHRY and CDR2 SYGVKD. This CDR3 has 15 residues. CDR3 protein: CAISGAGAGANVLTF. CDR3 coding DNA: TGTGCCATCAGTGGGGCGGGGGCTGGGGCCAACGTCCTGACTTTC.

This clonotype is a singleton in its sample. The V gene is TRBV28, the J gene TRBJ2-1, with 9 bases lining up with TRBD2. This CDR3 comprises 16 residues. Germline V gene data show CDR1 as MDHEN and CDR2 as SYDVKM. J lost 5 bases, V lost 2 bases, and 7 bases had no gene match. CDR3 protein: CASSLLAGGRNNEQFF. DNA for the CDR3: TGTGCCAGCAGTTTACTGGCGGGGGGGCGAAACAATGAGCAGTTCTTC.

The V gene is TRBV6-2 or TRBV6-3, the J gene TRBJ1-5, with 7 bases fitting TRBD1. Germline assignment: CDR1 MNHEY and CDR2 SVGEGT. The CDR3 spans 14 residues. Losses at the gene ends were 6 bases for V and 2 bases for J; bases not matched to a gene: 4. The CDR3 region is CASRPTGGNQPQHF. CDR3 in DNA: TGTGCCAGCAGACCCACAGGGGGCAATCAGCCCCAGCATTTT.

The chain links TRBV6-2 or TRBV6-3 to TRBJ2-5; D possibly uses TRBD1 or TRBD2 (5 bases each). Per the germline V gene, CDR1 is MNHEY and CDR2 is SVGEGT. The CDR3 is 13 amino acids. Trimming shortened V by 11 bases and J by 2 bases, and 15 bases separated the two germline ends. Written as DNA, the CDR3 is TGTGCCGGCCGAACGGGGCCACAAGAGACCCAGTACTTC. Translating it yields CAGRTGPQETQYF.

This chain joins TRBV7-2 and TRBJ2-5, with 9 nucleotides matching TRBD1. The V and J ends lost 7 bases and 5 bases, in that order; junction bases with no gene match: 5. CDR1 is SGHTA and CDR2 is FQGNSA in the germline V gene. This CDR3 is built from 13 residues. The CDR3 sequence is CASTRTGVETQYF. The CDR3 DNA reads TGTGCCAGCACCCGGACAGGGGTCGAGACCCAGTACTTC.

The chain links TRBV7-9 to TRBJ1-1; tentatively, D is TRBD1 (5 bases). V gave up 7 bases and J gave up 12 bases, with 27 bases separating them. The CDR3 loop spans 15 amino acids. CDR1 and CDR2 (germline): SEHNR, FQNEAQ (reference sequence). Here the CDR3 reads CASTKISGRGEKTFF. The DNA for the CDR3 is TGTGCCAGCACCAAGATTTCAGGGAGGGGCGAGAAGACTTTCTTT.

This clonotype was observed a handful of times. The rearrangement uses TRBV27 and TRBJ2-5, with D possibly matching TRBD1 (6 bases). Gene TRBJ2-7 matches the end of the DNA better, so the J call may be wrong. Per the germline V gene, CDR1 is MNHEY and CDR2 is SMNVEV (reference sequence). The CDR3 loop spans 15 amino acids. For the CDR3, the DNA is TGTGCCAGCAGTTTATCCTACACCACAGGGTACGAGCAGTACTTC. It codes for CASSLSYTTGYEQYF.

This clonotype was counted only a few times. This chain joins TRBV7-2 and TRBJ1-6, with 9 nucleotides matching TRBD1. V gave up 5 bases and J gave up 2 bases; unmatched junction bases: 4. CDR1 is SGHTA, CDR2 FQGNSA, per germline. The CDR3 sequence is 16 residues long. The CDR3 region has the DNA TGTGCCAGCAGCAAACAGGGGGCAACCTATAATTCACCCCTCCACTTT. Translated, it gives CASSKQGATYNSPLHF.

The chain links TRBV5-1 to TRBJ1-2; 8 bases map to TRBD1. The V gene end was trimmed by 0 bases and the J gene end by 6 bases; junction bases not matched to a gene: 4. The length of the CDR3 is 14 residues. Germline assignment: CDR1 SGHRS and CDR2 YFSETQ. The CDR3 DNA reads TGCGCCAGCAGCTTGGGGGACAGGCGGGATGGCTACACCTTC. This codes for CASSLGDRRDGYTF.

This clonotype showed up just a few times. V is TRBV15 and J is TRBJ1-1; D is possibly TRBD1 (5 bases). This CDR3 has 13 residues. Trimming left V 10 bases short and J 0 bases short, with 12 bases between. The germline gives CDR1 LNHNV, CDR2 YYDKDF (reference sequence). This CDR3 reads CASNQGMNTEAFF. In nucleotides, the CDR3 is TGTGCCAGCAACCAGGGCATGAACACTGAAGCTTTCTTT.

This clonotype has more than one count but fewer than ten. V is TRBV7-2 and J is TRBJ2-3; TRBD1 might be the D (6 bases). The V end lost 5 bases, the J end lost 4 bases, and 13 bases lay between the germline ends. Germline assignment: CDR1 SGHTA and CDR2 FQGNSA. CDR3 size: 14 residues. Here the CDR3 reads CASSQGLDADTQYF. DNA of the CDR3: TGTGCCAGCAGCCAGGGGCTAGATGCAGATACGCAGTATTTT. The entire variable domain, with the rest obtained from reference TRBV7-2 and TRBJ2-3, is as follows: GAGVSQSPSNKVTEKGKDVELRCDPISGHTALYWYRQSLGQGLEFLIYFQGNSAPDKSGLPSDRFSAERTGGSVSTLTIQRTQQEDSAVYLCASSQGLDADTQYFGPGTRLTVL.

This clonotype has just a few counts. The chain uses TRBV20-1 and TRBJ2-5, with 10 bases identical to TRBD1. CDR1 is DFQATT and CDR2 is SNEGSKA in the germline V gene (reference sequence). This CDR3 has 15 amino acids. Trimming removed 0 bases from V and 5 bases from J; junction bases left unmatched: 6. For the CDR3, the DNA is TGCAGTGCTAGAGATCGCGACAGGGGGCCGGAGACCCAGTACTTC. Translated, it gives CSARDRDRGPETQYF.

This chain uses TRBV5-6 with TRBJ1-1; the D gene is possibly TRBD1 (5 bases). The V gene lost 3 bases and the J gene lost 8 bases, with 8 bases spanning the gap. The CDR3 extends over 11 amino acids. Germline V gene sequence: CDR1 SGHDT, CDR2 YYEEEE. This CDR3 is CASSWYREAFF. CDR3 nucleotides: TGTGCCAGCAGCTGGTACAGGGAAGCTTTCTTT.

This clonotype was observed a few times. A read error may produce the germline difference seen at one junction end. The chain is built from TRBV5-1 and TRBJ2-4; 10 positions agree with TRBD2. CDR3 length: 17 residues. Germline V gene data show CDR1 as SGHRS and CDR2 as YFSETQ. In DNA form, the CDR3 reads TGTGCCAGCAGCGTCAGCGGGGGGGCCGTTTCCAAAAACATTCAGTACTTC. Residues: CASSVSGGAVSKNIQYF.

The rearrangement links TRBV28 to TRBJ1-4, with D possibly TRBD1 on 5 matching bases. The CDR3 is 15 amino acids. Trimming shortened V by 0 bases and J by 0 bases, and 5 bases separated the two germline ends. Germline assignment: CDR1 MDHEN and CDR2 SYDVKM. The CDR3 protein is CASSLWGPTNEKLFF. The CDR3 coding sequence is TGTGCCAGCAGTTTATGGGGGCCAACTAATGAAAAACTGTTTTTT. Variable domain in full (rest from reference TRBV28 and TRBJ1-4): DVKVTQSSRYLVKRTGEKVFLECVQDMDHENMFWYRQDPGLGLRLIYFSYDVKMKEKGDIPEGYSVSREKKERFSLILESASTNQTSMYLCASSLWGPTNEKLFFGSGTQLSVL.

This clonotype was observed many times. J is TRBJ2-7 and V is TRBV7-8; D is possibly TRBD1 or TRBD2 (5 bases each). CDR3 size: 15 residues. The V gene lost 1 base and the J gene lost 0 bases, with 10 bases spanning the gap. Germline lookup yields CDR1 SGHVS and CDR2 FQNEAQ. The CDR3 protein is CASSLGGLGSYEQYF. The CDR3, as DNA: TGTGCCAGCAGCTTAGGGGGGTTGGGCTCCTACGAGCAGTACTTC.

This clonotype turned up a few times. This sequence joins TRBV28 and TRBJ2-7; D may be TRBD1 (5 bases). The CDR3 runs to 14 residues. Germline V gene data show CDR1 as MDHEN and CDR2 as SYDVKM. The V gene lost 7 bases and the J gene lost 1 base, with 14 bases spanning the gap. For the CDR3, the DNA is TGTGCCAGCACCCGGACAAGGCGATCCTACGAGCAGTACTTC. Translation: CASTRTRRSYEQYF.

This chain uses TRBV7-3 with TRBJ2-3; 14 bases are a match to TRBD2. Germline V gene data show CDR1 as SGHTA and CDR2 as FQGTGA. The CDR3 contains 17 residues. V gave up 2 bases and J gave up 5 bases; unmatched junction bases: 6. The CDR3 DNA sequence: TGTGCCAGCAGCTTACGACTAGCGGGGGGGGATGTAGATACGCAGTATTTT. It translates to CASSLRLAGGDVDTQYF.

About this clonotype: Sequence at one end of the junction differs from germline and may be a read error. The genes are TRBV7-9 and TRBJ1-4, with TRBD1 as a possible D gene (5 bases). Germline values: CDR1 SEHNR, CDR2 FQNEAQ (reference sequence). This CDR3 spans 15 amino acids. The CDR3 nucleotides are TGTGCCAGCAGTCATCAGGGTCACCTTAATGAAAAACGGTTTTTT. The encoded protein is CASSHQGHLNEKRFF.